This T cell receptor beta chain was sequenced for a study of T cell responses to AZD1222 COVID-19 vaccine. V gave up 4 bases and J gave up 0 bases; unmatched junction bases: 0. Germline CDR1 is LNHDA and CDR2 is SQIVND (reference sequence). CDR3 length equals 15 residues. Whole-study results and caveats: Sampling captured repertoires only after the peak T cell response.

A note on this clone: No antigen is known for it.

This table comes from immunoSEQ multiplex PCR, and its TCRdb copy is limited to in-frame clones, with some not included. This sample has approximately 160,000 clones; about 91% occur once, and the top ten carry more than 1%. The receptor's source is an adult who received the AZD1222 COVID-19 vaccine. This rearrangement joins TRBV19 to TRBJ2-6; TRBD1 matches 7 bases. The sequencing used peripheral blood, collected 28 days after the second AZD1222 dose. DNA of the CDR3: TGTGCCAGTAGTAGACAGGGCTCTGGGGCCAACGTCCTGACTTTC. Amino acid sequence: CASSRQGSGANVLTF.